This T cell receptor beta chain stems from a study of T cell changes during pregnancy in multiple sclerosis. This clone occurred once. This CDR3 comprises 10 residues. The V gene lost 8 bases and the J gene lost 3 bases, with 4 bases spanning the gap. CDR1 is MNHNS and CDR2 is SASEGT in the germline V gene. Sequenced by immunoSEQ multiplex PCR; TCRdb stores in-frame clones only, minus some. This table has 50,000 to 65,000 clones, 95% to 97% appearing once. The receptor comes from a female donor with multiple sclerosis, enrolled in a pregnancy study. This chain links TRBV6-1 with TRBJ2-5; no clear D gene. The specimen was CD8+ T cells from peripheral blood mononuclear cells, collected after pregnancy. The CDR3 protein is CASGEETQYF. The CDR3 DNA sequence: TGTGCCAGCGGAGAAGAGACCCAGTACTTC.